Listed below are T cell receptor beta chains from one sample, sequenced in a study of T cells in Graves' hyperthyroidism and ophthalmopathy. TCRdb re-called the multiplex PCR reads through MiXCR, storing one row per CDR3 protein. Of about 600,000 distinct CDR3 sequences in the sample, around 16% are singletons; the top ten hold 2.5% to 4%. Sequencing was carried out using blood. The receptors stem from a woman aged 40 to 49 with Graves' ophthalmopathy. The CDR3 runs from the conserved cysteine through the conserved F or W. The order of the fields is V gene, clone size, J gene, D gene, CDR3 DNA, CDR3 protein. D genes are given only for firm matches. Part of the rows lack a size; the others show once, few, many or a class for expanded clones.

TRBV28,.,TRBJ2-7,.,TGTGCCAGCAAATTGGGGGGGCCCTACGAGCAGTACTTC,CASKLGGPYEQYF
TRBV10-3,many,TRBJ2-3,.,TGTGCCATCAGTGGGGTCGGGGGGCAAGGTGATACGCAGTATTTT,CAISGVGGQGDTQYF
TRBV5-1,.,TRBJ2-2,.,TGCGCCAGCACCTTCACGGGTAACACCGGGGAGCTGTTTTTT,CASTFTGNTGELFF
TRBV28,many,TRBJ2-3,TRBD2,TGTGCCAGCAGCGGTAGCGGGATAGGGACAGATACGCAGTATTTT,CASSGSGIGTDTQYF
TRBV7-8,few,TRBJ2-3,TRBD2,TGTGCCAGCAGCCCCTGGGGCGGGAGGGTCCTCACAGATACGCAGTATTTT,CASSPWGGRVLTDTQYF
TRBV7-9,many,TRBJ2-7,.,TGTGCCAGCAGCTTAGCGCAGAGCGAGCAGTACTTC,CASSLAQSEQYF
TRBV7-9,few,TRBJ2-7,.,TGTGCCTGCAGCCCCGTCAGGGGGGATAGCTCCTACGAGCAGTACTTC,CACSPVRGDSSYEQYF
TRBV20-1,many,TRBJ2-5,.,TGCAGTGCTAGAGCTCCGACAGCTGAAGAGACCCAGTACTTC,CSARAPTAEETQYF
TRBV20-1,many,TRBJ1-1,.,TGCAGTGCTAGAGATTCGCGCCTCGGGTCGGCTGAAGCTTTCTTT,CSARDSRLGSAEAFF
TRBV12-3/TRBV12-4,many,TRBJ1-2,.,TGTGCCAGCAGTTTTAACACAGGCATCTATGGCTACACCTTC,CASSFNTGIYGYTF
TRBV5-8,.,TRBJ2-3,TRBD2,TGTGCCAGCAGCACCGGGACTAGTTGGGGGCCTTTAGATACGCAGTATTTT,CASSTGTSWGPLDTQYF
TRBV29-1,once,TRBJ2-1,TRBD2,TGCAGCGTCTCTAGCGGGGAGGTACAGTTCTTC,CSVSSGEVQFF
TRBV5-1,many,TRBJ2-7,TRBD2,TGCGCCAGCAGCTTGAGGTCGGGGGGTTCGACCTACGAGCAGTACTTC,CASSLRSGGSTYEQYF
TRBV25-1,few,TRBJ2-5,.,TGTGCCAGCAGTGTCGGGAAAGAGACCCAGTACTTC,CASSVGKETQYF
TRBV4-1,.,TRBJ2-7,.,TGCGCCAGCAGCCAATTCCCCCGGGAAGAGCAGTACTTC,CASSQFPREEQYF
TRBV5-1,.,TRBJ1-1,TRBD1,TGCGCCAGCAGCGCCGCAGGGGGTGTAGACACTGAAGCTTTCTTT,CASSAAGGVDTEAFF
TRBV5-5,many,TRBJ1-2,.,TGTGCCAGCAGCTTGGAGGGTCAGAACTATGGCTACACCTTC,CASSLEGQNYGYTF
TRBV7-9,.,TRBJ2-5,.,TGTGCCAGCAGCCCGACCGAGGGTCTTAGGGACTTC,CASSPTEGLRDF
TRBV3-1,few,TRBJ2-1,TRBD1,TGTGCCAGCAGCCAGGCGACAGGGTTGATCAATGAGCAGTTCTTC,CASSQATGLINEQFF
TRBV5-1,many,TRBJ2-1,TRBD2,TGCGCCAGCAGCTCCCTAGCGGGTGAGCAGTTCTTC,CASSSLAGEQFF
TRBV6-2/TRBV6-3,.,TRBJ2-6,.,TGTGCCAGCCGACCACTCTACCTAAGCTCTGGGGCCAACGTCCTGACTTTC,CASRPLYLSSGANVLTF
TRBV3-1,many,TRBJ1-3,.,TGTGCCAGCAGCATATCTGGAAACACCATATATTTT,CASSISGNTIYF
TRBV18,few,TRBJ1-2,.,TGTGCCAGCTCACAAACCCCCCAAAGAGGTGACTATGGCTACACCTTC,CASSQTPQRGDYGYTF
TRBV12-5,many,TRBJ2-3,TRBD1,TGTGCTAGTGCCCTTGGGGAGCAGGGGGCTGGTGATACGCAGTATTTT,CASALGEQGAGDTQYF
TRBV5-1,.,TRBJ2-1,.,TGCGCCAGCAGCTTGATAACGGGAACTAGCTCCTACAATGAGCAGTTCTTC,CASSLITGTSSYNEQFF
TRBV3-1,many,TRBJ2-7,.,TGTGCCAGCAGCCAACACAGCTCCTACGAGCAGTACTTC,CASSQHSSYEQYF
TRBV6-5,.,TRBJ2-3,.,TGTGCCAGCAGTTACAGATCGAGAGATACGCAGTATTTT,CASSYRSRDTQYF
TRBV4-1,.,TRBJ1-2,.,TGCGCCAGCAGCCAAGACGGGTCTAACTATGGCTACACCTTC,CASSQDGSNYGYTF
TRBV24-1,few,TRBJ2-3,TRBD2,TGTGCCACCAGTGACCAAGGGACTAGCGTCACAGATACGCAGTATTTT,CATSDQGTSVTDTQYF
TRBV6-1,many,TRBJ2-7,.,TGTGCCAGCAGTGATCGGGGGTACGAGCAGTACTTC,CASSDRGYEQYF
TRBV2,many,TRBJ2-3,TRBD2,TGTGCCAGCAGTGAACTAGCGGGAGGCTCGGATACGCAGTATTTT,CASSELAGGSDTQYF
TRBV4-2,.,TRBJ2-1,TRBD2,TGTGCCAGCAGCCAAGATGGGCGGGGGTTGAGGAATGAGCAGTTCTTC,CASSQDGRGLRNEQFF
TRBV12-3/TRBV12-4,many,TRBJ2-5,TRBD1,TGTGCCAGCAGTCCTGGGGACAGGAAGCAAGAGACCCAGTACTTC,CASSPGDRKQETQYF
TRBV6-8,few,TRBJ2-7,.,TGTGCCAGCAGGGGTAGCCGGGGTCGAGGCGAGCAGTACTTC,CASRGSRGRGEQYF
TRBV7-8,.,TRBJ1-6,TRBD1,TGTGCCAGCAGCTTAGCGGACAGGTCCATTACCCACTTT,CASSLADRSITHF
TRBV6-1,few,TRBJ1-3,.,TGTGCCAGCAGTTTGACGGGCCGGCTGGACACCATATATTTT,CASSLTGRLDTIYF
TRBV7-8,many,TRBJ2-7,TRBD2,TGTGCCAGCAGCTTAAGGTACCCGGGTGCTAGCGGGAGCAACGAGCAGTACTTC,CASSLRYPGASGSNEQYF
TRBV15,.,TRBJ1-4,.,TGTGCCACCAGTATTTTTCCGGACCGCGAATCGGCTAATGAAAAACTGTTTTTT,CATSIFPDRESANEKLFF
TRBV2,.,TRBJ1-4,TRBD1,TGTGCCAGCACCGAGGGGGCTGAAAAACTGTTTTTT,CASTEGAEKLFF
TRBV10-3,few,TRBJ2-7,TRBD1,TGTGCCATCAGCGCGGGACAGGGTGACGTCTACGAGCAGTACTTC,CAISAGQGDVYEQYF
TRBV5-4,.,TRBJ2-1,TRBD2,TGTGCCAGCAGCTGGAGCGGGAGCCACAATGAGCAGTTCTTC,CASSWSGSHNEQFF
TRBV29-1,many,TRBJ1-2,.,TGCAGCGTCCACAGGGAGGCGGACTATGGCTACACCTTC,CSVHREADYGYTF
TRBV2,few,TRBJ2-4,TRBD1,TGTGCCAGCAGCGGGGACAGGGGGCCGAAAAACATTCAGTACTTC,CASSGDRGPKNIQYF
TRBV5-1,many,TRBJ2-7,.,TGCGCCAGCAGCACGCATGGGAGGAGCTACGAGCAGTACTTC,CASSTHGRSYEQYF
TRBV20-1,.,TRBJ2-1,TRBD2,TGCAGTGCCAATAGCCCCCCAGGACTAGCGGGAGGATCATACAATGAGCAGTTCTTC,CSANSPPGLAGGSYNEQFF
TRBV6-2/TRBV6-3,.,TRBJ1-1,.,TGTGCCAGCAGTCCCCTTGGAATTAGTGGGAACACTGAAGCTTTCTTT,CASSPLGISGNTEAFF
TRBV18,many,TRBJ2-1,.,TGTGCCAGCTCACCGGCCGGGACCCGTGAGCAGTTCTTC,CASSPAGTREQFF
TRBV12-3/TRBV12-4,many,TRBJ1-1,TRBD1,TGTGCCATCCGCCGTGGACAGGGAATGTCCGAAGCTTTCTTT,CAIRRGQGMSEAFF
TRBV10-3,many,TRBJ1-2,.,TGTGCCATCAGTGAGGCAGCTAACTATGGCTACACCTTC,CAISEAANYGYTF
TRBV2,many,TRBJ1-2,.,TGTGCCGGGACGGAGGGGATGAGAGGCTACACCTTC,CAGTEGMRGYTF
TRBV12-3/TRBV12-4,many,TRBJ2-1,.,TGTGCCAGCAGTTATTCATCCGCCGGGACGCATTACAATGAGCAGTTCTTC,CASSYSSAGTHYNEQFF
TRBV28,many,TRBJ2-7,TRBD1,TGTGCCAGCAGTTCGGCCGGGACAGGCGACTACGAGCAGTACTTC,CASSSAGTGDYEQYF
TRBV11-2,.,TRBJ2-1,TRBD2,TGTGCCAGCAGTGAAATAGCGGGTACCTACAATGAGCAGTTCTTC,CASSEIAGTYNEQFF
TRBV30,many,TRBJ1-1,.,TGTGCCTGGAGTGTAAGCCCGATAAACACTGAAGCTTTCTTT,CAWSVSPINTEAFF
TRBV12-3/TRBV12-4,.,TRBJ2-1,.,TGTGCCAGCAGTTTATCTCTCAGGGGAGATGAGCAGTTCTTC,CASSLSLRGDEQFF
TRBV2,.,TRBJ2-2,TRBD2,TGTGCCAGCAAAGCCGGGACTAGCGGGAGCGGGGAGCTGTTTTTT,CASKAGTSGSGELFF
TRBV27,.,TRBJ2-3,.,TGTGCCAGCAGTAGACGACCGCTGGACAGCACAGATACGCAGTATTTT,CASSRRPLDSTDTQYF
TRBV14,.,TRBJ1-1,.,TGTGCCAGCAGCCCAGACTGGGGCGGCACTGAAGCTTTCTTT,CASSPDWGGTEAFF
TRBV9,.,TRBJ2-6,.,TGTGCCAGCAGCGTAGGAACTCTCTCTGGGGCCAACGTCCTGACTTTC,CASSVGTLSGANVLTF